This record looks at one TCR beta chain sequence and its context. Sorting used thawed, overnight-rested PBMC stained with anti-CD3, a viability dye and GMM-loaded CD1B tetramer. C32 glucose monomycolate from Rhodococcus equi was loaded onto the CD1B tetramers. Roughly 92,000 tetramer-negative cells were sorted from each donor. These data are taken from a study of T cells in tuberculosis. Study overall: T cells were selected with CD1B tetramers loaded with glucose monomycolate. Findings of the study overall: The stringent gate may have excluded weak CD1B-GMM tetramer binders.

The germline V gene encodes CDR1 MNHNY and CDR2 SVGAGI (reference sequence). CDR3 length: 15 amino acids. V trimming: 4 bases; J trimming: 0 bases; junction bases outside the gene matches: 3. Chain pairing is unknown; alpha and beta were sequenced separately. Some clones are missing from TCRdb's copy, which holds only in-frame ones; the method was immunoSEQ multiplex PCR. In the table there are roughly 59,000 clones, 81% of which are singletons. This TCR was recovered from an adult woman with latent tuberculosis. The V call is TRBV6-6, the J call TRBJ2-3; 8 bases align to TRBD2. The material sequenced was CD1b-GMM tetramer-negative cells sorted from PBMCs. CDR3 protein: CASSFSGDSTDTQYF. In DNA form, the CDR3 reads TGTGCCAGCAGTTTTAGCGGGGACAGCACAGATACGCAGTATTTT.